What follows are 10 T cell receptor beta chains derived from one specimen sequenced in a study of blood T cell repertoires in COVID-19. The repertoire was sequenced with immunoSEQ multiplex PCR; TCRdb's copy has only in-frame clones and lacks some. The table records 60,000 to 70,000 clones, about four fifths of them present only once. Sequencing used peripheral blood. The receptors were sampled from a woman aged 55 to 70 with acute or convalescent COVID-19.

The chain joins TRBV7-3 to TRBJ2-1, with 8 bases aligning to TRBD2. Germline assignment: CDR1 SGHTA and CDR2 FQGTGA. Unmatched junction bases numbered 12, after V lost 4 bases and J lost 4 bases. This CDR3 is built from 17 residues. The chain's CDR3 is CASSSGRRTSNYNEQFF. DNA for the CDR3: TGTGCCAGCAGCTCCGGACGTCGGACTAGCAATTACAATGAGCAGTTCTTC.

The V call is TRBV19, the J call TRBJ1-4; 7 bases line up with TRBD1. The CDR3 is 13 amino acids. CDR1 and CDR2 from the germline V gene are LNHDA and SQIVND (reference sequence). After removal of 7 bases from V and 15 bases from J, the junction contained 14 bases not matched to a gene. The CDR3 DNA is TGTGCCAGTACGGGCACAGGGGACTTTAGGATGTTTTTT. This encodes CASTGTGDFRMFF.

The CDR3 loop reads CASSTTGYTEAFF. For the CDR3, the DNA is TGTGCCAGCAGTACCACAGGGTATACTGAAGCTTTCTTT. The J gene is TRBJ1-1, the V gene TRBV6-6; tentative D call: TRBD1 (6 bases). Trimming removed 5 bases from V and 5 bases from J, with 12 bases in between. The CDR3 consists of 13 residues. Germline CDR1 MNHNY, CDR2 SVGAGI (reference sequence).

The rearrangement uses TRBV6-1 and TRBJ2-6; no reliable D call. The V and J ends lost 3 bases and 0 bases respectively, with 15 bases between them. CDR1 and CDR2 from the germline V gene are MNHNS and SASEGT. The CDR3 has 18 residues. The CDR3 nucleotides read TGTGCCAGCAGTGAGTTTACCACTCTGAGCTCTGGGGCCAACGTCCTGACTTTC. Translated, it gives CASSEFTTLSSGANVLTF.

The chain recombines TRBV29-1 with TRBJ1-3; 8 bases are a match to TRBD1. This CDR3 spans 14 amino acids. V dropped 3 bases and J dropped 1; count of bases not matched to a gene: 2. In germline, CDR1 is SQVTM, CDR2 ANQGSEA. The CDR3 spells CSVDRGLSGNTIYF. CDR3 nucleotide sequence: TGCAGCGTTGACAGGGGGCTTTCTGGAAACACCATATATTTT.

The chain carries TRBV14 and TRBJ2-2; TRBD1 aligns across 9 bases. Germline CDR1 is SGHDN and CDR2 is FVKESK. J lost 1 base, V lost 2 bases, and 5 bases had no gene match. This CDR3 has 17 amino acids. Written as DNA, the CDR3 is TGTGCCAGCAGCCAATGGCCGGGACAGGGGAACACCGGGGAGCTGTTTTTT. This gives the protein CASSQWPGQGNTGELFF. Together with reference TRBV14 and TRBJ2-2, the CDR3 gives the full variable domain: EAGVTQFPSHSVIEKGQTVTLRCDPISGHDNLYWYRRVMGKEIKFLLHFVKESKQDESGMPNNRFLAERTGGTYSTLKVQPAELEDSGVYFCASSQWPGQGNTGELFFGEGSRLTVL.

V gene TRBV30 combines with J gene TRBJ2-7, with TRBD2 identical over 11 bases. V lost 7 bases to trimming and J lost 3 bases; unmatched junction nucleotides: 2. The CDR3 consists of 12 residues. Germline loops: CDR1 GTSNPN, CDR2 SVGIG (reference sequence). CDR3 in amino acids: CASTSGGYEQYF. CDR3 bases: TGTGCCTCTACTAGCGGGGGCTACGAGCAGTACTTC.

The chain couples TRBV27 to TRBJ2-2; 12 nucleotides agree with TRBD1. The CDR3 length is 17 residues. The V and J ends lost 6 bases and 5 bases, in that order; junction bases with no gene match: 10. Germline assignment: CDR1 MNHEY and CDR2 SMNVEV (reference sequence). The CDR3 DNA follows: TGTGCCAGCAGATGGGACAGGGGGCTCCAGGGAACCGGGGAGCTGTTTTTT. Residues: CASRWDRGLQGTGELFF.

The chain carries TRBV6-5 and TRBJ1-1, with unresolved D. Trimming took 6 bases from V and 6 from J, leaving 17 bases between them. Per the germline V gene, CDR1 is MNHEY and CDR2 is SVGAGI. The CDR3 contains 14 residues. CDR3: CASRAWEAGSEAFF. The CDR3 nucleotides are TGTGCCAGCAGGGCCTGGGAGGCAGGCTCTGAAGCTTTCTTT.

The rearrangement joins TRBV7-2 to TRBJ1-2; D call uncertain. V was pared by 1 base and J by 3 bases, with 9 bases between. Germline V gene sequence: CDR1 SGHTA, CDR2 FQGNSA. The CDR3 covers 14 residues. As DNA, the CDR3 is TGTGCCAGCAGCTTAGAGGCGGGCTACTATGGCTACACCTTC. Protein sequence: CASSLEAGYYGYTF.